This T cell receptor beta chain is drawn from a study of T cell clonality in common variable immunodeficiency. General observations from the study: Common variable immunodeficiency TCR beta sequences reportedly had fewer deletions and N-nucleotide insertions. Shared TCRbeta clones were fewer between CVID subjects than controls. Repertoire-complication correlations in CVID were limited by patient heterogeneity.

This CDR3 comprises 15 residues. Trimming left V 5 bases short and J 1 base short, with 14 bases between. Looked up from germline, CDR1 is SGHRS and CDR2 is YFSETQ. This clone was detected many times. Its antigen is as yet unknown. The read gets to within 3 residues of the CDR3 end, and the germline J gene fills in the rest. Assay used: immunoSEQ multiplex PCR; TCRdb lists only in-frame clones, some missing. The profile covers 55,000 to 65,000 clones, none occurring a single time. What was sequenced was peripheral blood mononuclear cells. This chain links TRBV5-1 with TRBJ2-3; perhaps TRBD2 as D (6 bases). The receptor comes from a person between 18 and 75 years old in good health. The CDR3 loop is CASSRLASGTDTQYF. The part of the CDR3 DNA that was read is TGCGCCAGCAGTAGGTTGGCTAGCGGCACAGATACG.